The 26 T cell receptor beta chains below were found in one sample sequenced in a study of T-cell memory formation after mild COVID-19. TCRdb ran MiXCR on the 5' RACE reads and lists one entry per CDR3 protein. The sample yields about 310,000 distinct CDR3 sequences, approximately 19% seen once. The sequencing sample was made of PBMCs or a T cell subset sorted from them (not recorded which). The source is a man between 18 and 29 years old who had mild COVID-19 (a few samples of this study predate the infection). Cell type and time point are not known.

This clonotype came up a few times. The chain joins TRBV11-2 to TRBJ2-1; D is perhaps TRBD2 (7 bases). Deletions cut 7 bases from V and 0 bases from J, with 16 bases between. The CDR3 consists of 16 residues. The germline gives CDR1 SGHAT, CDR2 FQNNGV. CDR3 DNA: TGTGCCAGCACTTTGGGGGGGCAGAGCTCCTACAATGAGCAGTTCTTC. It yields the protein CASTLGGQSSYNEQFF. The whole variable domain, remainder taken from reference TRBV11-2 and TRBJ2-1, is EAGVAQSPRYKIIEKRQSVAFWCNPISGHATLYWYQQILGQGPKLLIQFQNNGVVDDSQLPKDRFSAERLKGVDSTLKIQPAKLEDSAVYLCASTLGGQSSYNEQFFGPGTRLTVL.

The chain links TRBV29-1 to TRBJ2-7; 7 bases line up with TRBD1. Losses at the gene ends were 8 bases for V and 4 bases for J; bases not matched to a gene: 8. This CDR3 has 12 amino acids. In germline, CDR1 is SQVTM, CDR2 ANQGSEA. DNA for the CDR3: TGCAGCTATCGACAGGGAGATTACGAGCAGTACTTC. Its protein is CSYRQGDYEQYF.

The table lists this clonotype with a few counts. V is TRBV19 and J is TRBJ2-1, with D tentatively TRBD1 or TRBD2 (7 bases each). V lost 5 bases and J 7 bases, leaving 21 bases between the germline ends. The CDR3 has 16 residues. Germline V CDR1 and CDR2: LNHDA, SQIVND (reference sequence). The CDR3 nucleotides are TGTGCCAGTAGTCCCCAGGGGGGGCGGGGAGCTAATGAGCAGTTCTTC. Protein: CASSPQGGRGANEQFF. Using reference TRBV19 and TRBJ2-1 for the parts outside the CDR3, the full variable domain is DGGITQSPKYLFRKEGQNVTLSCEQNLNHDAMYWYRQDPGQGLRLIYYSQIVNDFQKGDIAEGYSVSREKKESFPLTVTSAQKNPTAFYLCASSPQGGRGANEQFFGPGTRLTVL.

V gene TRBV5-6 combines with J gene TRBJ2-5; D not resolved. Trimming removed 4 bases from V and 5 bases from J, with 9 bases in between. The CDR3 spans 12 residues. CDR1 SGHDT and CDR2 YYEEEE come from the germline V gene. CDR3 bases: TGTGCCAGCAGCATGGTCGGGGAGACCCAGTACTTC. Amino acids: CASSMVGETQYF.

This clonotype has more than one count but fewer than ten. The chain couples TRBV5-1 to TRBJ2-2, with D perhaps given as TRBD1 or TRBD2 (5 bases each). Deletions cut 0 bases from V and 7 bases from J, with 13 bases between. The length of the CDR3 is 15 residues. Germline values: CDR1 SGHRS, CDR2 YFSETQ. CDR3 in amino acids: CASSLVQTRGGELFF. The CDR3 DNA sequence: TGCGCCAGCAGCTTGGTACAGACGAGGGGCGGGGAGCTGTTTTTT.

This clonotype was picked up a small number of times. This chain links TRBV7-9 with TRBJ1-6; D is possibly TRBD1 (5 bases). The CDR3 consists of 15 residues. Germline loops: CDR1 SEHNR, CDR2 FQNEAQ (reference sequence). V gave up 4 bases and J gave up 8 bases, with 15 bases separating them. CDR3 sequence reads: CASSSAGGFDSPLHF. The CDR3 DNA is TGTGCCAGCAGCTCCGCTGGGGGGTTTGATTCACCCCTCCACTTT.

This clonotype has more than one count but fewer than ten. The J gene is TRBJ2-2, the V gene TRBV5-1; D gene ambiguous. CDR3 length: 16 residues. Trimming stripped 0 bases from V and 3 bases from J, with 12 bases between. Germline CDR1 reads SGHRS; CDR2 reads YFSETQ. This CDR3 reads CASSLVGSSYTGELFF. The CDR3 DNA follows: TGCGCCAGCAGCTTGGTGGGGTCGTCTTACACCGGGGAGCTGTTTTTT.

In this sample, this clonotype turned up a few times. The rearrangement joins TRBV21-1 to TRBJ2-7; TRBD1, the table's D call, lacks a check against the DNA. TRBV21-1 is labeled a pseudogene. The CDR3 is 16 amino acids. The CDR3 bases are TGTGCCAGCAGCAAAGCAGTCGATCAGGGGCGTGACGAGCAGTACTTC. It specifies CASSKAVDQGRDEQYF.

This clonotype was detected a few times. This rearrangement joins TRBV2 to TRBJ1-2; no clear D. V lost 6 bases, J lost 2 bases, and 10 bases lay in between. The length of the CDR3 is 13 residues. The germline gives CDR1 SNHLY, CDR2 FYNNEI. CDR3 residues: CASRPTGNYGYTF. CDR3 nucleotide sequence: TGTGCCAGCAGGCCGACGGGAAACTATGGCTACACCTTC.

The rearrangement links TRBV10-3 to TRBJ2-2; 8 bases line up with TRBD1. The ends lost 5 bases at V and 1 base at J; junction bases unmatched: 3. CDR3 size: 15 residues. Germline V CDR1 and CDR2: ENHRY, SYGVKD. In DNA form, the CDR3 reads TGTGCCATCAGTTCCGGGACAGGGAACACCGGGGAGCTGTTTTTT. It yields the protein CAISSGTGNTGELFF.

This clonotype was seen ten or more times. The chain employs TRBV12-3 or TRBV12-4 and TRBJ2-7; possibly TRBD2 for D (6 bases). CDR3 length: 15 residues. The V end lost 1 base, the J end lost 4 bases, and 14 bases lay between the germline ends. This CDR3 is CASSLEAGGGYEQYV. The DNA of the CDR3 is TGTGCCAGCAGTTTAGAGGCCGGGGGTGGGTACGAGCAGTACGTC.

This clonotype has just a few counts. The gene calls are TRBV5-1 and TRBJ1-1, with no clear D. V lost 4 bases and J 2 bases, leaving 9 bases between the germline ends. The V gene's germline CDR1 is SGHRS and CDR2 YFSETQ. CDR3 length equals 13 residues. The CDR3 DNA follows: TGCGCCAGCAGCCAGGCGGCCAACACTGAAGCTTTCTTT. Amino acids: CASSQAANTEAFF.

In this sample, this clonotype turned up a few times. This chain links TRBV4-3 with TRBJ2-5, with 7 bases matching TRBD2. The CDR3 extends over 14 amino acids. From germline, CDR1 is LGHNA and CDR2 YSLEER. With 1 base clipped from V and 3 bases from J, the junction kept 2 bases outside the gene matches. The CDR3 nucleotides are TGCGCCAGCAGCCAAGCAGGACTAGAAGAGACCCAGTACTTC. This gives the protein CASSQAGLEETQYF.

The sample holds a few counts of this clonotype. The chain carries TRBV11-2 and TRBJ2-2; TRBD1 agrees at 7 bases. J gave up 4 bases and V 7 bases, and 12 bases lay outside the gene matches. The CDR3 extends over 16 amino acids. The germline V gene has CDR1 SGHAT and CDR2 FQNNGV. The CDR3 region has the DNA TGTGCCAGCATTCGTTTGCGACAGGGACGCACCGGGGAGCTGTTTTTT. As protein: CASIRLRQGRTGELFF.

The genes are TRBV7-9 and TRBJ1-1; no clear D. CDR3 length: 12 amino acids. Germline V gives CDR1 SEHNR, CDR2 FQNEAQ (reference sequence). Trimming stripped 3 bases from V and 4 bases from J, with 6 bases between. The CDR3 here is CASSFGLTEAFF. The CDR3 DNA is TGTGCCAGCAGCTTCGGACTCACTGAAGCTTTCTTT.

V is TRBV4-1 and J is TRBJ1-2; D gene unclear. The CDR3 consists of 14 residues. The germline gives CDR1 MGHRA, CDR2 YSYEKL. The V gene lost 1 base and the J gene lost 1 base, with 7 bases spanning the gap. CDR3 bases: TGCGCCAGCAGCCAAGGCGAGGTTAACTATGGCTACACCTTC. This encodes CASSQGEVNYGYTF.

This clonotype was recorded at least ten times. The chain has TRBV5-5 and TRBJ2-3, with a tentative D call TRBD2 (7 bases). Germline V gene sequence: CDR1 SGHKS, CDR2 YYEKEE (reference sequence). This CDR3 contains 16 residues. The V and J ends lost 0 bases and 6 bases respectively, with 17 bases between them. CDR3 in amino acids: CASSLAEGGHLDTQYF. The CDR3 DNA is TGTGCCAGCAGCTTGGCCGAGGGGGGGCATTTGGATACGCAGTATTTT.

This clonotype has a handful of counts. The V and J genes are TRBV29-1 and TRBJ2-1; 7 bases line up with TRBD1. The CDR3 extends over 13 amino acids. Per germline, CDR1 SQVTM and CDR2 ANQGSEA. V was pared by 2 bases and J by 6 bases, with 4 bases of the junction left unmatched. CDR3 residues: CSVERGRVNEQFF. CDR3 nucleotide sequence: TGCAGCGTTGAAAGGGGGCGAGTCAATGAGCAGTTCTTC.

The chain couples TRBV7-9 to TRBJ2-5, with 9 bases lining up with TRBD2. The J segment lost 4 bases and the V segment lost 5 bases, leaving 8 bases of the junction unmatched. Germline values: CDR1 SEHNR, CDR2 FQNEAQ (reference sequence). This CDR3 is built from 15 residues. As DNA, the CDR3 is TGTGCCAGCAGCCCGTTGCGGGGGGGCCTAGAGACCCAGTACTTC. It translates to CASSPLRGGLETQYF.

This CDR3 reads CASSYGGVTYEQYF. The CDR3 DNA follows: TGCGCCAGCAGCTACGGTGGAGTTACCTACGAGCAGTACTTC. J is TRBJ2-7 and V is TRBV5-1, with D unresolved. Germline CDR1 is SGHRS and CDR2 is YFSETQ. The V end was cut by 3 bases, the J end by 2 bases, with 12 bases between. The CDR3 consists of 14 residues.

The rearrangement joins TRBV15 to TRBJ2-3; D gene unclear. In germline, CDR1 is LNHNV, CDR2 YYDKDF (reference sequence). CDR3 length: 13 residues. The ends were cut back, 3 bases at V and 4 bases at J, with 8 bases in the middle. The CDR3 nucleotides are TGTGCCACCAGCAGGACCGTTGCAGATACGCAGTATTTT. Residues: CATSRTVADTQYF.

The chain carries TRBV10-3 and TRBJ1-1; D call uncertain. CDR3 length equals 13 residues. The V and J ends lost 6 bases and 8 bases respectively, with 16 bases between them. Germline lookup yields CDR1 ENHRY and CDR2 SYGVKD. The CDR3: CAISPRLSDEAFF. CDR3 bases: TGTGCCATCAGCCCCCGTTTGTCCGACGAAGCTTTCTTT.

This chain joins TRBV2 and TRBJ2-7; D is unclear. The CDR3 contains 15 residues. The V gene lost 7 bases and the J gene lost 1 base, with 17 bases spanning the gap. Germline assignment: CDR1 SNHLY and CDR2 FYNNEI. DNA for the CDR3: TGTGCCAGCACCATGGCTCCGAAGGATTCCTACGAGCAGTACGTC. It yields the protein CASTMAPKDSYEQYV.

This clonotype has just a few counts. The chain joins TRBV5-1 to TRBJ1-2; D is perhaps TRBD1 (6 bases). From germline, CDR1 is SGHRS and CDR2 YFSETQ. V dropped 0 bases and J dropped 2 bases, with 11 bases sitting between them. There are 15 residues in the CDR3. The CDR3 is CASSLEPTGNYGYTF. The CDR3 DNA sequence: TGCGCCAGCAGCTTGGAACCTACAGGGAACTATGGCTACACCTTC.

This clonotype was recorded a few times. The chain recombines TRBV29-1 with TRBJ1-1; the D gene is possibly TRBD1 (5 bases). This CDR3 has 11 amino acids. Germline V gives CDR1 SQVTM, CDR2 ANQGSEA. V dropped 6 bases and J dropped 5 bases, with 10 bases sitting between them. Written as DNA, the CDR3 is TGCAGCGTAGTCTGGGGGACTGAAGCTTTCTTT. It yields the protein CSVVWGTEAFF.

This clonotype has just a few counts. The V call is TRBV20-1, the J call TRBJ2-5; 10 nucleotides agree with TRBD2. This CDR3 has 13 amino acids. Germline V lookup: CDR1 DFQATT, CDR2 SNEGSKA (reference sequence). The CDR3 region is CRGGLAVQETQYF. DNA of the CDR3: TGCAGGGGAGGACTAGCGGTACAAGAGACCCAGTACTTC.